Listed here is a single T cell receptor (beta chain). The antigen remains unidentified. TCRdb reprocessed the RT-PCR reads via MiXCR and lists one record per CDR3 protein. The table shows about 780,000 distinct CDR3 sequences, with about 18% occurring only once. Trimming left V 5 bases short and J 15 bases short, with 17 bases between. CDR1 SGHVS and CDR2 FQNEAQ come from the germline V gene. This CDR3 contains 12 residues. This sample was included in a study of response to subunit inactivated influenza vaccine. Study-wide points: The study's authors posited that every seasonal influenza vaccination enlists few new T cells.

This TCR was sampled from a man between 45 and 60 years old who received an inactivated influenza vaccine. This material consisted of PBMCs from blood, taken 5 to 6 days after vaccination. V usage is TRBV7-8 and J usage is TRBJ2-1; D unclear. For the CDR3, the DNA is TGTGCCAGCAGCCCCTCCCATAGACCCTCGTTCTTC. It encodes CASSPSHRPSFF.